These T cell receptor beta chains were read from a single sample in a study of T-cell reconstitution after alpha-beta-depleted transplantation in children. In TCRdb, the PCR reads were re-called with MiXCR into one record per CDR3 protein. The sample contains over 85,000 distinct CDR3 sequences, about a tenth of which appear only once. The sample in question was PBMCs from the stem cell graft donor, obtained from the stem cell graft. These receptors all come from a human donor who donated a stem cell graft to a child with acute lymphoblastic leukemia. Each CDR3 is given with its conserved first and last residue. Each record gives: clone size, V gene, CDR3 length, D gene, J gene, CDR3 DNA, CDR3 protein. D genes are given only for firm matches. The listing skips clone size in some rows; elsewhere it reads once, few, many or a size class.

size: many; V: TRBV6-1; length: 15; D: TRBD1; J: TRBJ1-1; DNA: TGTGCCAGCAGGGACAGGGGGCAGATGAACACTGAAGCTTTCTTT; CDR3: CASRDRGQMNTEAFF
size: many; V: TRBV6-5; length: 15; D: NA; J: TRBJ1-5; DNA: TGTGCCAGCAGTTACTCGACCCCGGGCAATCAGCCCCAGCATTTT; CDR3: CASSYSTPGNQPQHF
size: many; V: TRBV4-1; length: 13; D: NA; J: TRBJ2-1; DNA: TGCGCCGGGGGGGCCGGGTCCGACAATGAGCAGTTCTTC; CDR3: CAGGAGSDNEQFF
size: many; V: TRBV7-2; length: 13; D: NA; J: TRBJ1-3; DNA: TGTGCCAGCAGCTTGAACAGGGTAAACACCATATATTTT; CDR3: CASSLNRVNTIYF
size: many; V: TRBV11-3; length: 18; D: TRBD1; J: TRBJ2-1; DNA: TGTGCCAGCAGCTTAGTGGGACAGGGTCCCGGCTCCTACAATGAGCAGTTCTTC; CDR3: CASSLVGQGPGSYNEQFF
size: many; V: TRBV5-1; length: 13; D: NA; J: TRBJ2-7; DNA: TGCGCCAGCTTCGGACCGAATCCCTACGAGCAGTACTTC; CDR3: CASFGPNPYEQYF
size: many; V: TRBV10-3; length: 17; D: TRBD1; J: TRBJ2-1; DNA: TGTGCCATCAGTGAGTCCACTGGACAGGGGGCGGATAATGAGCAGTTCTTC; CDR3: CAISESTGQGADNEQFF
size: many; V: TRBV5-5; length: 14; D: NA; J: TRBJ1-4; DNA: TGTGCCAGCAGCTTGGTGGGCTTGGATGAAAAACTGTTTTTT; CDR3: CASSLVGLDEKLFF
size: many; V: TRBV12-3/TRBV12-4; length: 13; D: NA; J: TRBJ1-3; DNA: TGTGCCAGCAGTCTGGCTGGTGGAAACACCATATATTTT; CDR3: CASSLAGGNTIYF
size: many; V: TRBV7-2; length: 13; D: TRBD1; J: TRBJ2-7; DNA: TGTGCCAGCAGATTTGGGACAGGGTACGAGCAGTACTTC; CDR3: CASRFGTGYEQYF
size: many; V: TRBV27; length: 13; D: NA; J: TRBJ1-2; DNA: TGTGCCAGCAGGGACAGCTCCTACTATGGCTACACCTTC; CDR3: CASRDSSYYGYTF
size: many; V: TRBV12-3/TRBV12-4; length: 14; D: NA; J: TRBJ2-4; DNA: TGTGCCAGCAGTTTGAGGGTCGGGATCCTTCCTCAGTACTTC; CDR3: CASSLRVGILPQYF
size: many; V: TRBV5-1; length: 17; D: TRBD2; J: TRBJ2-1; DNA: TGCGCCAGCAGCTCACCGTCCGGGACTAGATCTACGGATGAGCAGTTCTTC; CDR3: CASSSPSGTRSTDEQFF
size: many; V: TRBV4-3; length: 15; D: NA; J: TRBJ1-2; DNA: TGCGCCAGCAGCCAAGAAGTAGTCGGGGGTACCGGCTACACCTTC; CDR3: CASSQEVVGGTGYTF
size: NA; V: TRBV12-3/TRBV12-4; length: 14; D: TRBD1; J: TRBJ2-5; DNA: TGTGCCAGCAGTTTAAGCAGGGGGCCAGAGACCCAGTACTTC; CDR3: CASSLSRGPETQYF
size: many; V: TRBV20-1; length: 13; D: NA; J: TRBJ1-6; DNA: TGCAGTGCTAGGATCCGGGAAAATTCACCCCTCCACTTT; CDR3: CSARIRENSPLHF
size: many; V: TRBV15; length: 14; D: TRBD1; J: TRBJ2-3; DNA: TGTGCCACCAGCAGGACCCAGGGGGCAGATACGCAGTATTTT; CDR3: CATSRTQGADTQYF
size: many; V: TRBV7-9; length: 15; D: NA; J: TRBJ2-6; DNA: TGTGCCAGCAGCTTAAGAGGGTATGGGGCCAACGTCCTGACTTTC; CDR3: CASSLRGYGANVLTF
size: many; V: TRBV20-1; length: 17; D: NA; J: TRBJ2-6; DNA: TGCAGTGCTAGCAGGAGAGGACAGCGCTCTGGGGCCAACGTCCTGACTTTC; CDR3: CSASRRGQRSGANVLTF
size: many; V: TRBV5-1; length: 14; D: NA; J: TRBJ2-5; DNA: TGCGCCAGCAGCCCGGTGGAGCACCAAGAGACCCAGTACTTC; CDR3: CASSPVEHQETQYF
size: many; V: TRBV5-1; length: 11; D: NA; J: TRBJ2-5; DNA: TGCGCCAGCAGCTATAAAGAGACCCAGTACTTC; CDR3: CASSYKETQYF
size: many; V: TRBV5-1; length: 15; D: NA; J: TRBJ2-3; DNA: TGCGCCAGCAACCTTGGGGCCTATAGCACAGATACGCAGTATTTT; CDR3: CASNLGAYSTDTQYF
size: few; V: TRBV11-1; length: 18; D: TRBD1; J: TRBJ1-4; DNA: TGTGCCAGCAGCTTAGTTAGGACAGGGCCTGCAACTAATGAAAAACTGTTTTTT; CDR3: CASSLVRTGPATNEKLFF
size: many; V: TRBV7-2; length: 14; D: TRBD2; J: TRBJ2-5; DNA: TGTGCCAGCAGCTTTTCATCCGGGGGGGAGACCCAGTACTTC; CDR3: CASSFSSGGETQYF
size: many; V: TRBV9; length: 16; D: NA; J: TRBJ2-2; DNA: TGTGCCAGCAGCGTGAGTAGCGGAGGAGGGACCGGGGAGCTGTTTTTT; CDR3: CASSVSSGGGTGELFF
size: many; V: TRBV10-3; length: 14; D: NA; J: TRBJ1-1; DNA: TGTGCCATCAGACCCGAAAGGGCAAACACTGAAGCTTTCTTT; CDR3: CAIRPERANTEAFF
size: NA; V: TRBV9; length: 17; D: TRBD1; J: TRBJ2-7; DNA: TGTGCCAGCAGCCCCATGCCCTTGGACAGGGCCACTTACGAGCAGTACTTC; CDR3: CASSPMPLDRATYEQYF
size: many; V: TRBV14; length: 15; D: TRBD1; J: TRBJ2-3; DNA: TGTGCCAGCAGCCATGGACAGGGAGTCATGGATACGCAGTATTTT; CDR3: CASSHGQGVMDTQYF
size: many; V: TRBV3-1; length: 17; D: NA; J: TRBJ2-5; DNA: TGTGCCAGCAGCCAAGATGCGGGGCGGACGCTCCAAGAGACCCAGTACTTC; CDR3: CASSQDAGRTLQETQYF
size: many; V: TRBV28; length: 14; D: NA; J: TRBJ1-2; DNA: TGTGCCAGCAGTTCCTTGACATTTAACTATGGCTACACCTTC; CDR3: CASSSLTFNYGYTF
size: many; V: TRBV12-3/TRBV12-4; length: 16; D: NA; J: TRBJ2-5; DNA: TGTGCCAGCAGTACGAGGACAGCGCGGGGGCAAGAGACCCAGTACTTC; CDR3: CASSTRTARGQETQYF
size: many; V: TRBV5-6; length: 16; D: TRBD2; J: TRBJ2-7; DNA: TGTGCCAGCAGCATCGGACTAGCGGGAGGGTTTCACGAGCAGTACTTC; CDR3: CASSIGLAGGFHEQYF
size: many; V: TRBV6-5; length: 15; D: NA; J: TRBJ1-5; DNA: TGTGCCAGCAGTTACTCGGCAGGGGTAAGGCAGCCCCAGCATTTT; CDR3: CASSYSAGVRQPQHF
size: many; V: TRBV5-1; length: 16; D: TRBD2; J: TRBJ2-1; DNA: TGCGCCAGCAGCTCCTTTAGCGGGGTCTCCTACAATGAGCAGTTCTTC; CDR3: CASSSFSGVSYNEQFF